Listed below are T cell receptor beta chains from one sample, sequenced in a study of early T cells in non-severe SARS-CoV-2 infection. One entry per CDR3 protein, called by TCRdb with MiXCR from the 5' RACE reads. The repertoire has tens of thousands of distinct CDR3 sequences, about an eighth of them found once; the top ten carry roughly 4.2%. What was sequenced was whole blood. The receptors shown here come from an adult who was a healthcare worker with PCR-confirmed SARS-CoV-2 infection or an uninfected control (not recorded which). Each CDR3 is given with its conserved first and last residue. D genes are given only for firm matches. Clone size is shown for a subset of rows, as once, few, many or a class of expanded clone.

few	TRBV12-3/TRBV12-4	TRBJ2-1	15	NA	CASRKDVTPYNEQFF	TGTGCCAGCAGAAAGGACGTGACCCCCTACAATGAGCAGTTCTTC
NA	TRBV29-1	TRBJ2-7	12	NA	CSVLRQQNEQYF	TGCAGCGTTCTAAGACAGCAGAACGAGCAGTACTTC
NA	TRBV19	TRBJ2-3	14	TRBD2	CASAGLAGSDTQYF	TGTGCCAGTGCGGGACTAGCGGGATCGGATACGCAGTATTTT
NA	TRBV12-5	TRBJ1-5	15	NA	CASGSDGYSNQPQHF	TGTGCTAGTGGTTCGGACGGTTATAGCAATCAGCCCCAGCATTTT
many	TRBV15	TRBJ1-4	15	NA	CATSREAVTNEKLFF	TGTGCCACCAGCAGAGAGGCGGTAACTAATGAAAAACTGTTTTTT
few	TRBV29-1	TRBJ1-1	12	NA	CSVRRVSNEAFF	TGCAGCGTTCGCAGGGTGAGCAATGAAGCTTTCTTT
few	TRBV4-2	TRBJ2-4	17	NA	CASSQIMGGLAKNIQYF	TGTGCCAGCAGCCAGATCATGGGGGGACTAGCCAAAAACATTCAGTACTTC
few	TRBV30	TRBJ1-1	19	NA	CAWSVLGRWGTPDLYEAFF	TGTGCCTGGAGTGTATTGGGTCGATGGGGGACCCCGGACCTATATGAAGCTTTCTTT
NA	TRBV2	TRBJ1-3	14	TRBD1	CATGTGTPGNTIYF	TGTGCCACCGGGACAGGGACCCCTGGAAACACCATATATTTT
NA	TRBV6-2/TRBV6-3	TRBJ2-2	17	NA	CASSYGAGARYTGELFF	TGTGCCAGCAGTTACGGCGCAGGGGCGCGGTACACCGGGGAGCTGTTTTTT
NA	TRBV19	TRBJ1-2	11	TRBD1	CASNSGGGYTF	TGTGCCAGTAATTCAGGGGGAGGCTACACCTTC
few	TRBV7-3	TRBJ2-3	14	NA	CASSLSGTTDTQYF	TGTGCCAGCAGTCTCAGCGGCACCACAGATACGCAGTATTTT
NA	TRBV27	TRBJ2-7	15	NA	CASSPRLGGPYEQYF	TGTGCCAGCAGTCCCCGACTAGGTGGCCCCTACGAGCAGTACTTC